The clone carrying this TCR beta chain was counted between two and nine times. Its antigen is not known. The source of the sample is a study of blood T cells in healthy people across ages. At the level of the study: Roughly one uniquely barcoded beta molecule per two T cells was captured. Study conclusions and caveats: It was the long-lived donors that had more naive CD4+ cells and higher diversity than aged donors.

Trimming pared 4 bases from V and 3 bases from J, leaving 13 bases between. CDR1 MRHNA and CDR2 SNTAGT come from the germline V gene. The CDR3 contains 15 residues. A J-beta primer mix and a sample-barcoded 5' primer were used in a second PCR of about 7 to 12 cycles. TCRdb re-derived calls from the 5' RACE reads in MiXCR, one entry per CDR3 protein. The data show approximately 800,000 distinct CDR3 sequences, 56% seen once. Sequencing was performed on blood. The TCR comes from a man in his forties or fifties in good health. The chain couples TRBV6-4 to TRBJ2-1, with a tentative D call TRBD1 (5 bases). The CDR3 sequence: CASSGATGDYNEQFF. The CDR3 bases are TGTGCCAGCAGTGGCGCAACAGGAGACTACAATGAGCAGTTCTTC.